The T cell receptor (beta chain) described here comes from a study of radiation and T cells in renal cell carcinoma (dated by TCRdb to about 2020). For context, the study as a whole: The samples were drawn from a clinical trial, where primary renal cell carcinomas were treated with 15 Gy of stereotactic body radiation therapy and then removed by nephrectomy 4 weeks afterward. A total of around 50 samples underwent TCR beta sequencing, made up of 25 or so tumors and around 27 peripheral blood samples. In the roughly 54 samples combined, some 4 million unique CDR3 nucleotide sequences were found, encoding 2.5 million to 3 million unique CDR3 amino acid sequences.

The study at large found these results: In blood, the top tumor clonotypes increased from baseline to 2 weeks after radiation and then shrank by 4 weeks, which suggests a temporary expansion of tumor-resident clones. Tracking of blood repertoire dynamics stopped at roughly 29 days after treatment, with no follow-up past that point. Because pretreatment tumor biopsies were not available, the study could not determine whether clonotypes were already present within the tumor at baseline. Effects of radiation dose or scheduling on the TCR repertoire could not be addressed with the single-armed trial design.

The intended sense of this specimen's time point label: baseline pretreatment blood. What the treatment or condition label conveys for this sample: 15 Gy SBRT to primary tumor, nephrectomy 4 weeks later. To track tumor-enriched clonotypes, serial peripheral blood was sampled from radiation-treated patients at baseline and at 2 weeks and 4 weeks after SBRT. Renal cell carcinoma with clear cell pathology was present in all patients. Genomic DNA for TCR sequencing was prepared using the QIAamp DNA Blood Mini Kit (Qiagen). The analyses included only samples that passed all quality control checks. The immunoSEQ kit was used, according to the manufacturer's recommendations, to generate TCR beta libraries from genomic DNA. To prepare libraries, a first multiplex PCR with proprietary primers was run, followed by a second PCR that added unique barcodes, and a bead cleanup was done after each round. Each sample batch included a kit-provided positive control reaction and a negative control reaction. The final libraries were assessed on an Agilent 4200 TapeStation D1000 ScreenTape, pooled by volume, and quantified by qPCR. An Illumina NextSeq500 fitted with a MidOutput 150-cycle cartridge performed the sequencing, running 156 Read1 cycles and 15 Index1 cycles with the kit's custom primers. The pooled library was loaded at around 1.1 pM with a roughly 20% PhiX control spike-in. On the authors' methods: Vendor-processed data were analyzed in R, and a clonotype was defined as all T cells sharing the same CDR3 nucleotide sequence. For clone abundance analyses, frequencies were normalized to the 10,000 most abundant clones in each sample. Public T cell clones, averaging fewer than five per sample, were removed before analysis. An abundance difference of at least 32-fold between compartments was the criterion for calling clonotypes tumor-enriched or baseline blood-enriched. A beta-binomial differential abundance model was used to identify clonotypes that expanded or contracted between blood time points. Similarity between tumor and blood repertoires was quantified using the Baroni-Urbani and Buser coefficient, and groups were compared with two-tailed Wilcoxon tests in R. Not all clones reach the TCRdb copy of this immuneACCESS table, which keeps in-frame sequences only. Checked studies attribute under half of the gap to unresolved V genes and leave the rest unexplained. V, J and clone size are those of that table, while D and trimming were read from the DNA. This sample holds about 91,000 clones; roughly four fifths were observed only once. The leading ten clones occupy 5% to 6.5% of the sample.

On this clone itself: Its antigen is unknown. No much larger clone exists at a distance of one base, and base qualities are not known.

The sequencing used blood, collected from a patient whose treatment included radiotherapy and nephrectomy. This TCR was recovered from a man aged 55 to 70 with renal cell carcinoma.

CDR3 loop: CASSAGLAPDTQYF. The DNA sequence is as follows: TGTGCCAGCAGCGCCGGACTAGCGCCGGATACGCAGTATTTT. The chain was built from TRBV5-4 and TRBJ2-3; the central 9 bases match TRBD2. The CDR3 runs 14 residues from the cysteine to the phenylalanine. CDR3 DNA only is kept here, 42 bases in frame from base 1. From a lookup of the germline V gene (reference sequence), CDR1 and CDR2 are SGHNT and YYREEE. Germline trimming amounts to 4 bases on V and 6 bases on J, with 6 as the count of junction bases outside the gene matches.